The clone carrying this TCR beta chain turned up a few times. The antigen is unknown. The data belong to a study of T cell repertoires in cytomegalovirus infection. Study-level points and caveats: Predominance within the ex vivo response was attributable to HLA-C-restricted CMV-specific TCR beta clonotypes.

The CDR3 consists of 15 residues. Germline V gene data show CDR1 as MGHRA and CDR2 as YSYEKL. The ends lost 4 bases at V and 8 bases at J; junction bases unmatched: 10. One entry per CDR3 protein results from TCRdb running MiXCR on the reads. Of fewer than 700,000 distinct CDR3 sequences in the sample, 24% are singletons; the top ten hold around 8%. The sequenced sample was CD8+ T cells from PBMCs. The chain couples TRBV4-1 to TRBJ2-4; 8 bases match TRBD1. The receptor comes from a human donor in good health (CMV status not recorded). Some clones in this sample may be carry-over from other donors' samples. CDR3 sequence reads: CASSLTDREGDIQYF. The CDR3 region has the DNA TGCGCCAGCAGCCTAACGGACAGGGAAGGGGACATTCAGTACTTC.